Listed here are 10 T cell receptor beta chains from one sample, sequenced in a study of CD8+CD57+ T cells in acquired aplastic anemia. Genomic DNA was employed as the template in profiling TCR beta VDJ and CDR3. Via MiXCR, TCRdb re-called the reads, giving one row per CDR3 protein. The sample lists 400,000 to 500,000 distinct CDR3 sequences, 65% to 80% occurring once. Sequenced input: sorted CD4+, CD8+, or CD8+CD57+ T cells (not recorded which) from PBMCs. The receptors originated from a human donor in good health, serving as a control.

Many counts were recorded for this clonotype. The chain couples TRBV5-1 to TRBJ1-1, with 12 bases lining up with TRBD1. Losses at the gene ends were 0 bases for V and 11 bases for J; bases not matched to a gene: 2. The CDR3 sequence is 13 residues long. The germline gives CDR1 SGHRS, CDR2 YFSETQ. The CDR3 region has the DNA TGCGCCAGCAGCTTGGGGGACAGGGGGCCGGCTTTCTTT. Residues: CASSLGDRGPAFF.

The chain joins TRBV24-1 to TRBJ2-2; D may correspond to TRBD1 or TRBD2 (5 bases each). TRBJ2-3 explains the end of the DNA better; the J call may be wrong. Germline values: CDR1 KGHDR, CDR2 SFDVKD. The CDR3 sequence is 16 residues long. The CDR3 here is CATSDPPGQNTDTQYF. CDR3 bases: TGTGCCACCAGTGATCCTCCGGGGCAAAACACCGATACGCAGTATTTT.

Details on this clonotype: An end of the junction does not agree with germline; a read error may underlie this. The rearrangement joins TRBV2 to TRBJ2-3, with D tentatively TRBD2 (7 bases). Germline V gene lookup returns CDR1 SNHLY and CDR2 FYNNEI. This CDR3 comprises 15 residues. CDR3 DNA: TGTGCCACCAGTAAAGGGGGAGGGGGGACAGATACGCAGTATTTT. Residues: CATSKGGGGTDTQYF.

This chain links TRBV2 with TRBJ2-7, with 9 bases lining up with TRBD1. V trimming: 5 bases; J trimming: 5 bases; junction bases outside the gene matches: 7. The CDR3 loop spans 14 amino acids. In germline, CDR1 is SNHLY, CDR2 FYNNEI. CDR3 sequence reads: CASSPGQGTHEQYF. In nucleotides, the CDR3 is TGTGCCAGCAGTCCGGGACAGGGAACTCACGAGCAGTACTTC.

This clonotype was detected only once. The CDR3 ends on some other residue instead of the conserved phenylalanine or tryptophan, so this is likely a read error. The limits of the CDR3 on the DNA are not certain, so only TCRdb's listed CDR3 is given. V usage is TRBV9 and J usage is TRBJ2-5. The CDR3 extends over 8 residues, inclusive of both ends. Germline CDR1 SGDLS, CDR2 YYNGEE. This CDR3 reads CASSQNNT.

Many counts were recorded for this clonotype. The rearrangement links TRBV20-1 to TRBJ2-1, with 12 nucleotides matching TRBD2. With V trimmed by 5 bases and J by 7 bases, 6 bases remained unmatched. Germline V gene sequence: CDR1 DFQATT, CDR2 SNEGSKA (reference sequence). CDR3 length equals 14 residues. CDR3 region: CSASLAGGRNEQFF. DNA of the CDR3: TGCAGTGCTTCCCTAGCGGGGGGGCGGAATGAGCAGTTCTTC.

This clonotype was seen only once. Germline is not matched at one junction end, which may reflect a read error. The V gene is TRBV9, the J gene TRBJ2-7; the D is unclear. This CDR3 contains 12 residues. Looked up from germline, CDR1 is SGDLS and CDR2 is YYNGEE. CDR3 amino acids: CASSRNWGEQYF. The CDR3 DNA sequence: TGCGCCAGCAGTCGGAATTGGGGCGAGCAGTACTTC.

The chain has TRBV7-3 and TRBJ1-5, with no clear D. Trimming took off 5 bases at V and 11 bases at J, with 22 bases between the two ends. The CDR3 extends over 15 amino acids. CDR1 and CDR2 from the germline V gene are SGHTA and FQGTGA. CDR3 residues: CASSQDTARIETQHF. The CDR3 DNA follows: TGTGCCAGCAGCCAAGACACGGCGCGTATTGAGACCCAGCATTTT.

This clonotype has a handful of counts. The chain couples TRBV10-3 to TRBJ1-2; 7 bases map to TRBD1. The CDR3 loop spans 11 amino acids. Looked up from germline, CDR1 is ENHRY and CDR2 is SYGVKD. Trimming cost V 11 bases and J 7 bases; bases outside gene matches: 7. The CDR3 region is CAVGQTSGYTF. The CDR3 bases are TGTGCCGTGGGACAGACCTCTGGCTACACCTTC.

Notes on this clonotype: Without the conserved terminal phenylalanine or tryptophan, this CDR3 likely stems from a read error. The DNA is left out, because the CDR3 cannot be placed on it with certainty; the CDR3 is given as TCRdb lists it. The V and J genes are TRBV2 and TRBJ2-5; the D call TRBD2 from the table was never checked on the DNA. A total of 15 residues make up the CDR3, ends included. Germline CDR1 reads SNHLY; CDR2 reads FYNNEI. The chain's CDR3 is CASYAAAPYNSPLHL.